Described below is a single T cell receptor (beta chain) sequence and its context. In TCRdb, the 5' RACE reads were re-called with MiXCR into one record per CDR3 protein. This table holds roughly 180,000 distinct CDR3 sequences, roughly 10% found once. This sample is drawn from a study of CD8 T cells in ankylosing spondylitis. The CDR3 loop spans 12 amino acids. Germline loops: CDR1 DFQATT, CDR2 SNEGSKA (reference sequence). Trimming left V 5 bases short and J 4 bases short, with 9 bases between. The specimen sequenced was blood, either unsorted or a sorted T cell fraction (not recorded which). The chain recombines TRBV20-1 with TRBJ1-3; D is possibly TRBD1 (5 bases). The TCR comes from a female donor with ankylosing spondylitis or in good health (not recorded which). Here the CDR3 DNA reads TGCAGTGCTTTTGCAGGGGGAAACACCATATATTTT. Amino acids: CSAFAGGNTIYF.